The 23 T cell receptor beta chains presented below share a single source sample, sequenced in a study of breast tumors, draining lymph nodes, adjacent tissues. Breast cancer patients provided tissue from their axillary draining lymph nodes. Each CDR3 protein is one row after TCRdb ran MiXCR on the multiplex PCR reads. The table lists 200,000 to 300,000 distinct CDR3 sequences, more than 30% of them singletons. Sequencing input: axillary lymph node tissue. The receptors were gathered from a female donor with breast cancer. Some clones in this sample may be carry-over from other donors' samples.

As regards this clonotype: This CDR3 fails to terminate in the conserved phenylalanine or tryptophan, so it likely reflects a read error. The DNA is left out, because the CDR3 cannot be placed on it with certainty; the CDR3 is given as TCRdb lists it. The chain recombines TRBV29-1 with TRBJ1-2. Germline V gene data show CDR1 as SQVTM and CDR2 as ANQGSEA. The CDR3 is 10 amino acids in total, end residues counted. The CDR3 loop reads CSVEGNGCTS.

This clonotype was observed at least ten times. The chain employs TRBV4-2 and TRBJ2-6, with TRBD2 identical over 10 bases. The CDR3 covers 20 residues. Trimming removed 0 bases from V and 0 bases from J; junction bases left unmatched: 8. Germline V gives CDR1 LGHNA, CDR2 YNFKEQ. The CDR3 region is CASSQEGLAGGVSGANVLTF. DNA of the CDR3: TGTGCCAGCAGCCAAGAGGGATTAGCGGGAGGTGTCTCTGGGGCCAACGTCCTGACTTTC.

There are many counts of this clonotype. The DNA for the CDR3 is TGTGCCAGCAGTCCCGCGCAGGGCAGCGAGCAGTACTTC. Protein sequence: CASSPAQGSEQYF. The chain carries TRBV12-3 or TRBV12-4 and TRBJ2-7; TRBD1 might be the D (5 bases). Trimming took 5 bases from V and 6 from J, leaving 14 bases between them. The CDR3 consists of 13 residues.

As for this clonotype: A read error may account for a junction end that differs from germline. The chain joins TRBV20-1 to TRBJ2-3, with TRBD2 matching 13 bases. Germline V gene data show CDR1 as DFQATT and CDR2 as SNEGSKA (reference sequence). The CDR3 sequence is 19 residues long. Here the CDR3 DNA reads TGCGGTGCTCCATGGACTAGCGGGAGAGCTGGGGGGGTCCCAGATACGCAGTATTTT. Its protein is CGAPWTSGRAGGVPDTQYF.

The chain combines TRBV6-2 or TRBV6-3 with TRBJ2-7; 9 bases are a match to TRBD1. Germline trimming cut 8 bases from V and 5 bases from J; bases unmatched to any gene: 13. The CDR3 extends over 15 amino acids. CDR1 MNHEY and CDR2 SVGEGT come from the germline V gene. In DNA, the CDR3 is TGTGCCAGCGGACCCCTGGACAGGGGAGGAAACGAGCAGTACTTC. Translation gives CASGPLDRGGNEQYF.

This clonotype was counted only a few times. The junction departs from germline at one end; a sequencing error may be responsible. The CDR3 loop reads CASSEPRRRNTVYF. The DNA of the CDR3 is TGTGCCAGCAGCGAACCCCGGCGGCGGAACACCGTATATTTT. The V call is TRBV13, the J call TRBJ1-3; D uncertain. This CDR3 has 14 amino acids. Germline assignment: CDR1 PRHDT and CDR2 FYEKMQ (reference sequence).

To note about this clonotype: A much bigger clone sits one base away, suggesting this may be a read error. This chain uses TRBV13 with TRBJ2-1; D ambiguous. The CDR3 runs 14 residues. Germline V gene lookup returns CDR1 PRHDT and CDR2 FYEKMQ (reference sequence). For the CDR3, the DNA is TGTGCCAGCAGCCCACGGATAGGGTGGAATGTGCAGTTCTTC. This encodes CASSPRIGWNVQFF.

The chain employs TRBV20-1 and TRBJ1-2; TRBD1 agrees at 9 bases. CDR3 length equals 13 residues. The junction had 7 bases not matched to a gene; V was cut back by 7 bases and J by 4 bases. Germline V gene lookup returns CDR1 DFQATT and CDR2 SNEGSKA (reference sequence). In DNA, the CDR3 is TGCAGTGTAAAGGACAGGGGCGGCTATGGCTACACCTTC. Amino acids: CSVKDRGGYGYTF.

Concerning this clonotype itself: A much more abundant neighbour one base away suggests this may be a read error. The gene calls are TRBV9 and TRBJ2-1; weak D call: TRBD2 (5 bases). Germline V lookup: CDR1 SGDLS, CDR2 YYNGEE. This CDR3 spans 14 amino acids. Written as DNA, the CDR3 is TGTGCCAGCAGCGTGGGAGCCTCCTACAATGGGCAGTTCTTC. Its protein product is CASSVGASYNGQFF.

The table lists this clonotype with many counts. V usage is TRBV20-1 and J usage is TRBJ1-5, with no clear D. Trimming shortened V by 0 bases and J by 4 bases, and 7 bases separated the two germline ends. This CDR3 is built from 13 residues. Germline CDR1 reads DFQATT; CDR2 reads SNEGSKA (reference sequence). CDR3 sequence: CSARDTWNQPQHF. CDR3 DNA: TGCAGTGCTAGAGATACTTGGAATCAGCCCCAGCATTTT.

This clonotype was recorded many times. The gene calls are TRBV19 and TRBJ2-1, with no clear D. V was trimmed by 1 base and J by 4 bases, leaving 5 bases between them. CDR1 LNHDA and CDR2 SQIVND come from the germline V gene (reference sequence). The CDR3 has 13 amino acids. CDR3 residues: CASSIARYNEQFF. CDR3 sequence (DNA): TGTGCCAGTAGTATAGCCAGATACAATGAGCAGTTCTTC.

This clonotype has a single count. The chain recombines TRBV5-4 with TRBJ2-7; D perhaps matches TRBD2 (5 bases). The CDR3 length is 15 residues. Germline-derived CDR1 and CDR2 are SGHNT and YYREEE (reference sequence). V lost 4 bases and J lost 2, with 16 bases in between. The CDR3 spells CASSLETVSAYEQYF. The DNA for the CDR3 is TGTGCCAGCAGCCTAGAGACGGTTAGCGCCTACGAGCAGTACTTC. The full variable domain, in which reference TRBV5-4 and TRBJ2-7 provide the parts outside the CDR3, is ETGVTQSPTHLIKTRGQQVTLRCSSQSGHNTVSWYQQALGQGPQFIFQYYREEENGRGNFPPRFSGLQFPNYSSELNVNALELDDSALYLCASSLETVSAYEQYFGPGTRLTVT.

At least ten counts were recorded for this clonotype. J is TRBJ2-5 and V is TRBV14; D remains ambiguous. Germline V gives CDR1 SGHDN, CDR2 FVKESK. The CDR3 covers 14 residues. Trimming took 2 bases from V and 5 from J, leaving 12 bases between them. The CDR3 region is CASSQSKTRETQYF. The CDR3 nucleotides are TGTGCCAGCAGCCAATCAAAAACACGGGAGACCCAGTACTTC.

This clonotype showed up many times. The chain links TRBV18 to TRBJ2-5, with D uncertain. The CDR3 has 13 amino acids. Trimming stripped 4 bases from V and 2 bases from J, with 8 bases between. CDR1 is KGHSH and CDR2 is LQKENI in the germline V gene. CDR3 region: CASSRLPQETQYF. The CDR3 nucleotides read TGTGCCAGCTCACGGCTACCACAAGAGACCCAGTACTTC. The variable domain in full, completed from reference TRBV18 and TRBJ2-5, reads NAGVMQNPRHLVRRRGQEARLRCSPMKGHSHVYWYRQLPEEGLKFMVYLQKENIIDESGMPKERFSAEFPKEGPSILRIQQVVRGDSAAYFCASSRLPQETQYFGPGTRLLVL.

This clonotype was seen repeatedly, ten times or more. This sequence joins TRBV6-1 and TRBJ1-5; D uncertain. Trimming took off 4 bases at V and 2 bases at J, with 12 bases between the two ends. The CDR3 spans 15 residues. Germline values: CDR1 MNHNS, CDR2 SASEGT. The CDR3 here is CASSVEGLGNQPQHF. CDR3 coding DNA: TGTGCCAGCAGTGTAGAAGGTCTCGGCAATCAGCCCCAGCATTTT.

This clonotype was found many times. This sequence joins TRBV28 and TRBJ1-5, with D tentatively TRBD1 (6 bases). Germline CDR1 MDHEN, CDR2 SYDVKM. V was pared by 3 bases and J by 3 bases, with 12 bases between. The CDR3 runs 15 residues. The CDR3 sequence: CASSLGALDNQPQHF. The CDR3 DNA follows: TGTGCCAGCAGTTTGGGGGCACTTGACAATCAGCCCCAGCATTTT.

This clonotype was seen at least ten times. The chain is built from TRBV24-1 and TRBJ2-5, with D possibly TRBD1 on 6 matching bases. Trimming removed 5 bases at V and 1 base at J, with 7 bases between. Per the germline V gene, CDR1 is KGHDR and CDR2 is SFDVKD. The CDR3 covers 13 residues. CDR3: CATSGTAQETQYF. In DNA, the CDR3 is TGTGCCACCAGTGGGACAGCCCAAGAGACCCAGTACTTC.

The V gene is TRBV12-3 or TRBV12-4, the J gene TRBJ2-1; 11 bases map to TRBD2. J gave up 8 bases and V 1 base, and 13 bases lay outside the gene matches. This CDR3 has 18 amino acids. CDR3 loop: CASSLGLAGFQVFYEQFF. The CDR3 coding sequence is TGTGCCAGCAGTTTAGGACTAGCGGGATTTCAGGTTTTCTATGAGCAGTTCTTC.

The chain is built from TRBV10-3 and TRBJ1-1; 7 nucleotides line up with TRBD1. Per germline, CDR1 ENHRY and CDR2 SYGVKD. CDR3 length equals 13 residues. Trimming cost V 10 bases and J 5 bases; bases outside gene matches: 10. CDR3 nucleotides: TGTGCCAGCAGGGAGACAGGGAGGACTGAAGCTTTCTTT. It codes for CASRETGRTEAFF.

V usage is TRBV20-1 and J usage is TRBJ1-5, with TRBD1 matching over 9 bases. Germline loops: CDR1 DFQATT, CDR2 SNEGSKA (reference sequence). The CDR3 is made up of 14 amino acids. Trimming removed 5 bases from V and 7 bases from J; junction bases left unmatched: 9. The chain's CDR3 is CSAARTGVGQPQHF. CDR3 in DNA: TGCAGTGCTGCAAGGACAGGGGTGGGACAGCCCCAGCATTTT.

As regards this clonotype: This could be a read error, since a much larger clone is one nucleotide away. Without the conserved terminal phenylalanine or tryptophan, this CDR3 likely stems from a read error. The chain recombines TRBV4-3 with TRBJ2-3, with 9 bases matching TRBD2. Germline loops: CDR1 LGHNA, CDR2 YSLEER. The CDR3 sequence is 17 residues long. The V segment lost 1 base and the J segment 1 base; nucleotides outside the gene matches: 6. The CDR3 protein is CASSQVWAGGGTDTQYL. Here the CDR3 DNA reads TGCGCCAGCAGCCAAGTTTGGGCGGGAGGGGGCACAGATACGCAGTATTTG.

This clonotype came up many times. The chain has TRBV5-6 and TRBJ1-4, with a possible D match to TRBD1 (5 bases). This CDR3 contains 14 residues. Trimming pared 4 bases from V and 8 bases from J, leaving 15 bases between. The germline V gene encodes CDR1 SGHDT and CDR2 YYEEEE. Written as DNA, the CDR3 is TGTGCCAGCAGCAAGGGGAGGGGTGGGGAAAAACTGTTTTTT. It translates to CASSKGRGGEKLFF.

This clonotype has a count of ten or more. This chain links TRBV19 with TRBJ2-1, with D hard to call. The V gene lost 0 bases and the J gene lost 7 bases, with 4 bases spanning the gap. The V gene's germline CDR1 is LNHDA and CDR2 SQIVND (reference sequence). The CDR3 is made up of 12 amino acids. The CDR3 reads CASSIEGNEQFF. The CDR3 DNA reads TGTGCCAGTAGTATAGAGGGGAATGAGCAGTTCTTC.